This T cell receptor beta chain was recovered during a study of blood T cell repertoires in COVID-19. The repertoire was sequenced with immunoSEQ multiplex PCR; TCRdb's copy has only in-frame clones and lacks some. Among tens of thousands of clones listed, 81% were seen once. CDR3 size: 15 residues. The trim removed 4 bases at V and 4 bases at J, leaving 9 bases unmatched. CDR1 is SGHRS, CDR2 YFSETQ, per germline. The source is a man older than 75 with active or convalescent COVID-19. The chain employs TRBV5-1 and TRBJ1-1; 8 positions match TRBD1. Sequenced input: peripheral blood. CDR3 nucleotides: TGCGCCAGCAGCCCCCGAACTGACAGGGGCACTGAAGCTTTCTTT. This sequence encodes CASSPRTDRGTEAFF.